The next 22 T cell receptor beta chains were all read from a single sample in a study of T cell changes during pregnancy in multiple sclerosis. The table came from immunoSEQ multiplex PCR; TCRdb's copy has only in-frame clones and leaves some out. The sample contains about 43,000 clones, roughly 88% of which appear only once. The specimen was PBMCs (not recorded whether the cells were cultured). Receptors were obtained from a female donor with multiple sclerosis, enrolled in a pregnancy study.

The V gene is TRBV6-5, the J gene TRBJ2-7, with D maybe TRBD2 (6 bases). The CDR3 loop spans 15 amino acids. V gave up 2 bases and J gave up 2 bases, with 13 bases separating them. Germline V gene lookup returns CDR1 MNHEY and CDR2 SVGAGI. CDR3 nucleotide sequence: TGTGCCAGCAGTTACGGGGGGTTGACAACCTACGAGCAGTACTTC. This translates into CASSYGGLTTYEQYF.

The CDR3, as DNA: TGTGCCAGCAGCGTTGGAAGAACCTACGAGCAGTACTTC. This codes for CASSVGRTYEQYF. The chain is built from TRBV5-6 and TRBJ2-7; D remains ambiguous. This CDR3 comprises 13 residues. Trimming cost V 4 bases and J 2 bases, with 10 bases left between them. Germline CDR1 and CDR2: SGHDT and YYEEEE.

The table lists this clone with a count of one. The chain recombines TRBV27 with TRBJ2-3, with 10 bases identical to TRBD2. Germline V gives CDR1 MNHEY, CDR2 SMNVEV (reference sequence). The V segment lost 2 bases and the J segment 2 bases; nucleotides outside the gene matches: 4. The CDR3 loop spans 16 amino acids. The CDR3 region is CASSLRLAGYTDTQYF. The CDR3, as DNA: TGTGCCAGCAGTTTACGACTAGCGGGTTACACAGATACGCAGTATTTT.

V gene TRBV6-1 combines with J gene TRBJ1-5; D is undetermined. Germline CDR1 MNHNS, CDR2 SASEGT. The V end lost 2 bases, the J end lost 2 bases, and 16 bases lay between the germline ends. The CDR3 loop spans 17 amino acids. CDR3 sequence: CASSETASWQGNQPQHF. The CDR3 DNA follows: TGTGCCAGCAGTGAAACAGCTTCTTGGCAGGGCAATCAGCCCCAGCATTTT.

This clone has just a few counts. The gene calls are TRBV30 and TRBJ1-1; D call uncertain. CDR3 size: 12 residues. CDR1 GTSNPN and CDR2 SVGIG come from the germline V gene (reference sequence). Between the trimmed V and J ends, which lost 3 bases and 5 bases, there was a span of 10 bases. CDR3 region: CAWSGVYTEAFF. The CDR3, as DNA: TGTGCCTGGAGCGGGGTATATACTGAAGCTTTCTTT.

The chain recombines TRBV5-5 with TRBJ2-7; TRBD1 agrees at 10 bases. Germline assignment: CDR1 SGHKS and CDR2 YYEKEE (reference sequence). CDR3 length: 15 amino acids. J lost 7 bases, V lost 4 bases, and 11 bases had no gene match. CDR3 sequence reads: CASSRIGQGEWEQYF. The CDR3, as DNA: TGTGCCAGCAGCCGAATAGGACAGGGGGAGTGGGAGCAGTACTTC.

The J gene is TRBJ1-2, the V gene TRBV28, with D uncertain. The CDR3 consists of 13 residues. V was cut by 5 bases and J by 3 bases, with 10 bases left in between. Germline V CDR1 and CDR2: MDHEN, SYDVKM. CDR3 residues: CASSPVDDYGYTF. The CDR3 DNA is TGTGCCAGCAGTCCGGTAGATGACTATGGCTACACCTTC.

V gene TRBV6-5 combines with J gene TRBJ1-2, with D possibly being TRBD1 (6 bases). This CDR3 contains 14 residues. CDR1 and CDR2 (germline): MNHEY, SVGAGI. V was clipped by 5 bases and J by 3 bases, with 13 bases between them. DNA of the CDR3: TGTGCCAGCAGTCGCTCACCAGGGGACTATGGCTACACCTTC. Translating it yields CASSRSPGDYGYTF.

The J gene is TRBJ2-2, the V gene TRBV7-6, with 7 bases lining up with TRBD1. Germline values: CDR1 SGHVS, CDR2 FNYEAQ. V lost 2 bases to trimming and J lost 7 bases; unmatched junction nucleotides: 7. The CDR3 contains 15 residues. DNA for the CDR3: TGTGCCAGCAGCTTACGTCCAGGGGGTGTCGGGGAGCTGTTTTTT. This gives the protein CASSLRPGGVGELFF.

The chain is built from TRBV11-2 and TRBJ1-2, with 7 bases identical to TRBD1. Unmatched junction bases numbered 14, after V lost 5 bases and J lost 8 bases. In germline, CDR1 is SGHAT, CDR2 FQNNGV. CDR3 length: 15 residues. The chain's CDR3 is CASSALIGQVEGYTF. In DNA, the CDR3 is TGTGCCAGCAGCGCCCTTATCGGACAGGTGGAGGGCTACACCTTC. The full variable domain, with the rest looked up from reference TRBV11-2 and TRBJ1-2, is EAGVAQSPRYKIIEKRQSVAFWCNPISGHATLYWYQQILGQGPKLLIQFQNNGVVDDSQLPKDRFSAERLKGVDSTLKIQPAKLEDSAVYLCASSALIGQVEGYTFGSGTRLTVV.

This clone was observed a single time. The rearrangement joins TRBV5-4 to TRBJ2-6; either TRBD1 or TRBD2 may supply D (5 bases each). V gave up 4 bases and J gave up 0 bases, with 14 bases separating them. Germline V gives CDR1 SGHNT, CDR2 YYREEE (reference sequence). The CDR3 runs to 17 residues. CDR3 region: CASSPRRDGSGANVLTF. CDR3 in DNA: TGTGCCAGCAGCCCGCGAAGGGACGGCTCTGGGGCCAACGTCCTGACTTTC. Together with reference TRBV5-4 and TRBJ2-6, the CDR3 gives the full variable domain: ETGVTQSPTHLIKTRGQQVTLRCSSQSGHNTVSWYQQALGQGPQFIFQYYREEENGRGNFPPRFSGLQFPNYSSELNVNALELDDSALYLCASSPRRDGSGANVLTFGAGSRLTVL.

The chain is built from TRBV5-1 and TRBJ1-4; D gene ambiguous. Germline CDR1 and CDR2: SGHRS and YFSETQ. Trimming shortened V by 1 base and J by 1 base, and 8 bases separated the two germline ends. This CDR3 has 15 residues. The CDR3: CASSLQAETNEKLFF. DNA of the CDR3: TGCGCCAGCAGCTTGCAGGCGGAAACTAATGAAAAACTGTTTTTT.

CDR3 nucleotides: TGTGCCAGCAGCCGAGTGGGACTTACTTACGGCAATGAGCAGTTCTTC. This gives the protein CASSRVGLTYGNEQFF. The J gene is TRBJ2-1, the V gene TRBV27; D is possibly TRBD2 (6 bases). Per germline, CDR1 MNHEY and CDR2 SMNVEV (reference sequence). This CDR3 has 16 amino acids. Between the trimmed V and J ends, which lost 6 bases and 6 bases, there was a span of 21 bases.

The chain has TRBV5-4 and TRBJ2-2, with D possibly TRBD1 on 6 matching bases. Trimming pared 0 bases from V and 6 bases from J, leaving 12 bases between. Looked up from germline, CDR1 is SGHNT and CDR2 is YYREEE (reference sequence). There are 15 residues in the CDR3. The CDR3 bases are TGTGCCAGCAGCTTGGCAGGGACAAAGGCCGGGGAGCTGTTTTTT. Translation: CASSLAGTKAGELFF.

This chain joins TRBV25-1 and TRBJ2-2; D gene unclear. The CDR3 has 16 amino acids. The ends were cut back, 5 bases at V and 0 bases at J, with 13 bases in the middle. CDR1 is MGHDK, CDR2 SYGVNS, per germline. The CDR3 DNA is TGTGCCAGCAGTTCCGGCCGGATCCCGAACACCGGGGAGCTGTTTTTT. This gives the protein CASSSGRIPNTGELFF.

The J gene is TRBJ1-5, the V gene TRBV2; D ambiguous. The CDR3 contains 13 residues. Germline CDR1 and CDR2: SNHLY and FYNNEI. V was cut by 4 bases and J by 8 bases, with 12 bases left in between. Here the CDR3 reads CASSGEGWEPQHF. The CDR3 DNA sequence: TGTGCCAGCAGTGGGGAGGGATGGGAGCCCCAGCATTTT.

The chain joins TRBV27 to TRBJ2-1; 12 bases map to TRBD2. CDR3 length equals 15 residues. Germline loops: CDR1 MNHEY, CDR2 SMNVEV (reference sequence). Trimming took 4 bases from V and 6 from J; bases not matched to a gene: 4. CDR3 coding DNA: TGTGCCAGCAGTTCTAGCGGGAGGGCCCCCAATGAGCAGTTCTTC. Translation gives CASSSSGRAPNEQFF.

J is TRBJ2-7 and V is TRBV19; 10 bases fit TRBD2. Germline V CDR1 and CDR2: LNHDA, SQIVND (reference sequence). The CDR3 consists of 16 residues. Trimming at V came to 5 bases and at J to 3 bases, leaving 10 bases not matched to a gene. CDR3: CASSRKLAGLIYEQYF. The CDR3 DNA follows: TGTGCCAGTAGTCGCAAACTAGCGGGGCTTATCTACGAGCAGTACTTC.

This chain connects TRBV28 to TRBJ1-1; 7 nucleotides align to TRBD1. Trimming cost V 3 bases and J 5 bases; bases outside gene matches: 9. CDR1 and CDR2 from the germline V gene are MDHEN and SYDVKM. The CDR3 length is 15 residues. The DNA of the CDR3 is TGTGCCAGCAGTTTCTTCGACAGGGTACGGACTGAAGCTTTCTTT. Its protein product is CASSFFDRVRTEAFF.

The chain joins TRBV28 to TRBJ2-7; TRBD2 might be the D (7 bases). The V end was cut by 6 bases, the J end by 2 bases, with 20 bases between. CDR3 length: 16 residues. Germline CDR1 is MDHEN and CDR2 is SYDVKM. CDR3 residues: CASRGGSAGLAYEQYF. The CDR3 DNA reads TGTGCCAGCAGGGGGGGCTCAGCGGGACTCGCCTACGAGCAGTACTTC.

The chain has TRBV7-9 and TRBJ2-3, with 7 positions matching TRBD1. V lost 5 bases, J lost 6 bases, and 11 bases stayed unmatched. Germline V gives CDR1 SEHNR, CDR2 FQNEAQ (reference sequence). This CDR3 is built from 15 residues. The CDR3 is CASSRATGSTDTQYF. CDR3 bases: TGTGCCAGCAGCCGAGCGACAGGGAGTACCGATACGCAGTATTTT.

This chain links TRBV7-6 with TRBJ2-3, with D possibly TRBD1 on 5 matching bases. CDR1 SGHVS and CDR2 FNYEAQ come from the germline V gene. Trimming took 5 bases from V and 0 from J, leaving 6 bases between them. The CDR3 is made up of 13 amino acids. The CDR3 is CASSRQSTDTQYF. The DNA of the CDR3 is TGTGCCAGCAGCAGACAGAGCACAGATACGCAGTATTTT.